The following is a TCR beta chain sequence with its context. The antigen is unknown. Assay: immunoSEQ multiplex PCR; the TCRdb copy retains only in-frame clones and omits some. This sample has fewer than 90,000 clones, with around 83% found just once. V shed 3 bases and J shed 2 bases, with 6 bases lying between them. The CDR3 is 13 residues long. Germline values: CDR1 SGHNT, CDR2 YYREEE (reference sequence). The sample is drawn from a study of radiotherapy plus CTLA-4 blockade in lung cancer. Whole-study findings and limits: The authors reported that early blood T cell clone dynamics, with interferon-beta, best predicted response.

J is TRBJ1-5 and V is TRBV5-4, with D tentatively TRBD1 (5 bases). The sequence derives from a human donor with non-small cell lung cancer who had stable disease on radiotherapy plus ipilimumab. The sequenced sample was peripheral blood, obtained from a patient treated with radiotherapy plus ipilimumab. In DNA form, the CDR3 reads TGTGCCAGCAGCTCGGGACGCAATCAGCCCCAGCATTTT. Amino acid sequence: CASSSGRNQPQHF.